What follows describes a single TCR beta chain. Its matching antigen is unknown. These data are taken from a study of T cells after yellow fever vaccination. Study information: SMART-Seq v4 Ultra Low Input prepared libraries from low-cell fractions. Findings and caveats of the study: Peaking on day 5 versus 15, the secondary response was faster but weaker. Once the booster was given, most primary-vaccination clones reappeared, at about 97% for CD4 and 85% to 90% for CD8.

Trimming cost V 4 bases and J 10 bases, with 13 bases left between them. The germline CDR1 and CDR2 sequences are SGHTA and FQGNSA. This CDR3 contains 12 residues. MiXCR, run by TCRdb on the 5' RACE reads, gives a single entry per CDR3 protein. The table shows about 580,000 distinct CDR3 sequences, with around 17% occurring only once. This receptor was identified in a man aged 18 to 30 who received the YFV17D yellow fever vaccine. Sequencing was performed on PBMCs, taken about 5 days after the first yellow fever vaccination. The chain uses TRBV7-2 and TRBJ1-1; D unresolved. This chain's CDR3 is CASSSYALGAFF. The CDR3 region has the DNA TGTGCCAGCAGCTCCTACGCACTCGGAGCTTTCTTT.